Sequencing of this TCR beta chain was carried out in a study of shared T cell receptors in the human thymus. The V and J ends lost 6 bases and 3 bases respectively, with 5 bases between them. The CDR3 totals 11 residues. Looked up from germline, CDR1 is MNHEY and CDR2 is SMNVEV (reference sequence). Produced via immunoSEQ multiplex PCR; TCRdb's table is partial and in-frame only. The data contain approximately 400,000 clones, roughly 94% of them singletons. Sequencing was done on a sample of thymocytes. The sequence came from a human donor. This chain connects TRBV27 to TRBJ1-2; D unresolved. The CDR3 reads CASRNDYGYTF. The CDR3 DNA is TGTGCCAGCAGGAACGACTATGGCTACACCTTC.